These T cell receptor beta chains were read from a single sample in a study of T cell changes during pregnancy in multiple sclerosis. Method: immunoSEQ multiplex PCR; TCRdb's copy keeps in-frame clones and lacks some. This table has 90,000 or so clones, around 93% appearing once. Sample: peripheral blood, taken in the first trimester of pregnancy. Source of these receptors: a female donor in good health, enrolled as a control in a pregnancy study. Both conserved end residues are part of each CDR3.

TRBV6-5	TRBJ2-7	CASRQGGYSYEQYF
TRBV11-3	TRBJ2-3	CASSLRQGADTQYF
TRBV29-1	TRBJ2-7	CSVEILGTSGLYEQYF
TRBV6-5	TRBJ2-6	CASSYSSGRANVLTF
TRBV30	TRBJ2-7	CAWGVQGIEQYF
TRBV10-2	TRBJ2-4	CASSDPRGAEDIQYF
TRBV7-3	TRBJ2-2	CASSLGLQGAYGELFF
TRBV7-6	TRBJ1-1	CASSDDRNTEAFF
TRBV6-5	TRBJ2-2	CASKEAGELFF
TRBV6-5	TRBJ1-3	CASSYYGLSGNTIYF
TRBV28	TRBJ2-3	CASSFHPAGVTDTQYF
TRBV28	TRBJ1-2	CASSPTGGRDGYTF
TRBV7-3	TRBJ2-5	CASSLTSLETQYF
TRBV7-2	TRBJ1-5	CASSVQGSNQPQHF
TRBV9	TRBJ2-5	CASSAWTGLETQYF
TRBV18	TRBJ1-1	CASSPGANTEAFF
TRBV19	TRBJ1-6	CASSGTRRNSPLHF
TRBV7-6	TRBJ1-3	CASSLVFGGASGNTIYF
TRBV9	TRBJ2-3	CASSVAGRLGADTQYF
TRBV5-4	TRBJ2-3	CASSLRQGRGSSTDTQYF
TRBV27	TRBJ2-7	CASRRTGGPTYEQYF
TRBV18	TRBJ1-4	CASSPRGNNEKLFF
TRBV5-4	TRBJ1-2	CASSSRGGADGYTF
TRBV6-1	TRBJ2-7	CASSGTGYEQYF
TRBV28	TRBJ2-7	CASRKVEVAYEQYF
TRBV9	TRBJ2-1	CASSVQGASYNEQFF
TRBV7-2	TRBJ1-1	CASSPGQGIGGVGTEAFF
TRBV7-2	TRBJ2-1	CASSLRSGGIDEQFF
TRBV4-2	TRBJ1-3	CASSHDSSGNTIYF
TRBV4-3	TRBJ1-4	CASSQDGGTNEKLFF
TRBV12-5	TRBJ2-1	CASGLALRDRLEYFTDNEQFF
TRBV7-2	TRBJ2-5	CASSLVASGGSETQYF
TRBV7-8	TRBJ2-7	CASSPSPYEQYF
TRBV7-6	TRBJ1-6	CASSPGINSPLHF
TRBV7-9	TRBJ1-1	CASSAGQGETEAFF
TRBV5-5	TRBJ2-7	CASSPGGRYEQYF
TRBV18	TRBJ2-1	CASLRAPGDEQFF
TRBV9	TRBJ2-2	CASSVAGLAGGPGTGELFF
TRBV18	TRBJ2-7	CASSPLDYEQYF
TRBV7-2	TRBJ2-3	CASSFASGGAHGDADTQYF
TRBV19	TRBJ2-3	CASKARLAGSTDTQYF
TRBV28	TRBJ2-5	CASSFSSGGETQYF
TRBV4-1	TRBJ1-5	CASSQDWAGYQPQHF
TRBV9	TRBJ2-7	CASSPRDRDYEQYF
TRBV4-3	TRBJ1-1	CASSQTTGDTEAFF
TRBV7-9	TRBJ2-3	CASSSPDSGGSTDTQYF
TRBV20-1	TRBJ1-2	CSSLKGAGYTF
TRBV6-6	TRBJ2-1	CASSYRAGRDNEQFF
TRBV4-2	TRBJ1-4	CASSPAQGATNEKLFF
TRBV7-6	TRBJ2-1	CASSLYDRGYNEQFF
TRBV28	TRBJ1-2	CATSPSANYGYTF
TRBV4-3	TRBJ2-2	CASSQLQGSANTGELFF
TRBV27	TRBJ2-3	CASSLPQGIAGTDTQYF
TRBV7-9	TRBJ2-3	CASSLGQGPDTQYF
TRBV28	TRBJ2-7	CASSLRDSTYEQYF
TRBV4-3	TRBJ2-2	CASSQGQGGGELFF
TRBV7-2	TRBJ2-1	CASSLGSSNEQFF